These T cell receptor beta chains were read from a single sample in a study of cytomegalovirus exposure and HLA in healthy donors. Repertoires were generated with immunoSEQ multiplex PCR, while TCRdb's copy carries only in-frame clones and drops some. The profile shows over 45,000 clones, roughly 90% of them singletons. Material: PBMCs. The receptor set was obtained from a young man in good health and CMV-seronegative. The CDR3 runs from the conserved cysteine through the conserved F or W. The D gene is left open where the match is weak. Rows give clone size only sometimes, using once, few, many, or a class for an expanded clone.

CDR3 | DNA | D | size | J | V
CASRLGTGLNYGYTF | TGTGCCAGCAGGCTCGGGACAGGCCTAAACTATGGCTACACCTTC | TRBD1 | . | TRBJ1-2 | TRBV5-4
CASLAQGGGNVPYEQYF | TGCGCCAGCCTGGCACAGGGGGGCGGGAACGTCCCCTACGAGCAGTACTTC | TRBD1 | . | TRBJ2-7 | TRBV5-1
CASSLSTGDEQFF | TGTGCCAGCAGCTTAAGTACAGGGGATGAGCAGTTCTTC | TRBD1 | . | TRBJ2-1 | TRBV7-9
CASSFLREGHGGELFF | TGTGCCAGCAGCTTCCTGCGGGAGGGCCATGGCGGGGAGCTGTTTTTT | TRBD2 | . | TRBJ2-2 | TRBV11-2
CASSQAWSSYNEQFF | TGCGCCAGCAGCCAAGCCTGGAGCTCCTACAATGAGCAGTTCTTC | . | . | TRBJ2-1 | TRBV4-3
CASSLGLVTYNEQFF | TGTGCCAGTAGTCTGGGACTAGTAACCTACAATGAGCAGTTCTTC | TRBD2 | . | TRBJ2-1 | TRBV19
CAISLTDSLLTSGGYTF | TGTGCCATCAGCCTGACGGACAGTCTCCTAACGTCCGGGGGCTACACCTTC | . | . | TRBJ1-2 | TRBV10-3
CASSQRSEVETQYF | TGCGCCAGCAGCCAGAGGTCGGAGGTTGAGACCCAGTACTTC | . | . | TRBJ2-5 | TRBV4-1
CASSGQGLYGYTF | TGTGCCAGCAGTGGACAGGGACTCTATGGCTACACCTTC | TRBD1 | . | TRBJ1-2 | TRBV28
CAISETGGSGNTIYF | TGTGCCATCAGTGAAACAGGGGGCTCTGGAAACACCATATATTTT | TRBD1 | . | TRBJ1-3 | TRBV10-3
CAPYPLGGLGETQYF | TGTGCCCCCTATCCGTTAGGGGGATTAGGAGAGACCCAGTACTTC | . | . | TRBJ2-5 | TRBV5-8
CASSPPFTRFSGPSTDTQYF | TGTGCCAGCTCACCACCGTTTACCCGATTTAGCGGGCCAAGCACAGATACGCAGTATTTT | TRBD2 | . | TRBJ2-3 | TRBV18
CASSRTDRERSYEQYF | TGTGCCAGCAGCCGCACGGACAGGGAGAGGTCCTACGAGCAGTACTTC | TRBD1 | . | TRBJ2-7 | TRBV11-1
CASSITSGSSYNEQFF | TGTGCCAGCAGCATAACTAGCGGGAGCTCCTACAATGAGCAGTTCTTC | TRBD2 | . | TRBJ2-1 | TRBV28
CASSLVASGRSETQYF | TGTGCCAGCAGCTTAGTGGCTAGCGGGAGGTCTGAGACCCAGTACTTC | TRBD2 | once | TRBJ2-5 | TRBV11-2
CASTLDRALGEQYF | TGTGCCAGCACCTTGGACAGGGCTTTGGGCGAGCAGTACTTC | TRBD1 | . | TRBJ2-7 | TRBV2
CAIRPGQGVLDIQYF | TGTGCCATCAGGCCGGGACAGGGGGTTTTAGACATTCAGTACTTC | TRBD1 | . | TRBJ2-4 | TRBV10-3
CASSQEAAQEGSGANVLTF | TGCGCCAGCAGCCAAGAAGCGGCTCAAGAAGGGTCTGGGGCCAACGTCCTGACTTTC | . | . | TRBJ2-6 | TRBV4-3
CASRTSGYLQETQYF | TGTGCCAGCAGAACTAGCGGGTACTTACAAGAGACCCAGTACTTC | TRBD2 | once | TRBJ2-5 | TRBV11-3
CASSQGRGTTYGYGYTF | TGCGCCAGCAGCCAAGGAAGGGGAACTACCTATGGCTATGGCTACACCTTC | . | . | TRBJ1-2 | TRBV4-1
CASISGAVNTGELFF | TGTGCCAGTATTTCAGGGGCAGTTAACACCGGGGAGCTGTTTTTT | . | . | TRBJ2-2 | TRBV19
CAWTRGAGELFF | TGTGCCTGGACACGGGGGGCCGGGGAGCTGTTTTTT | TRBD2 | . | TRBJ2-2 | TRBV30
CSVDSGGPYNEQFF | TGCAGCGTTGACTCAGGGGGCCCCTACAATGAGCAGTTCTTC | TRBD1 | . | TRBJ2-1 | TRBV29-1
CASLDSSTHTQYF | TGTGCCAGCTTGGACTCGTCCACCCATACGCAGTATTTT | . | . | TRBJ2-3 | TRBV7-9
CSAPADVEAFF | TGCAGTGCCCCGGCGGATGTTGAAGCTTTCTTT | . | . | TRBJ1-1 | TRBV20-1
CASSLATDLGREQYF | TGCGCCAGCAGCTTGGCCACGGATTTAGGGAGGGAGCAGTACTTC | . | . | TRBJ2-7 | TRBV5-1
CASTTLGQYSNQPQHF | TGTGCCAGCACCACATTGGGGCAGTATAGCAATCAGCCCCAGCATTTT | . | . | TRBJ1-5 | TRBV28
CASSNGQGLNEQYF | TGTGCCAGTAGTAATGGACAGGGTCTCAACGAGCAGTACTTC | TRBD1 | . | TRBJ2-7 | TRBV19